The next 15 T cell receptor beta chains were all read from a single sample in a study of T-cell reconstitution after alpha-beta-depleted transplantation in children listed by TCRdb under 2016. Library prep was done by PCR. TCRdb names Illumina HiSeq 2500 as the instrument used. To normalize quantification of the TCRbeta repertoire, the TCR libraries were built with molecular barcoding that relied on unique molecular identifiers. TCRdb trimmed public reads at Q25 via fastp, called clones via MiXCR and kept in-frame beta chains. Every CDR3 protein is listed once, alongside the most common genes and DNA of its rows. This sample lists about 160,000 distinct CDR3 sequences; 8.5% to 14% were detected once. The ten largest clonotypes hold roughly 13% of the sample. This specimen's treatment or condition label, interpreted: allogeneic hematopoietic cell transplantation with graft depleted of TCRalphabeta T cells and CD19 B cells.

The sample here was PBMCs, taken before TCRalphabeta/CD19-depleted stem cell transplant. The origin of the receptors is a boy aged 2 to 10 with acute myeloid leukemia, due to receive a stem cell transplant.

This clonotype was counted many times. V is TRBV12-3 or TRBV12-4 and J is TRBJ2-7; D call uncertain. The CDR3 covers 16 residues. Deletions cut 0 bases from V and 1 base from J, with 13 bases between. The CDR3 protein is CASSLAQREGSYEQYV. The CDR3 coding sequence is TGTGCCAGCAGTTTAGCGCAAAGGGAAGGGTCCTACGAGCAGTACGTC.

This clonotype was recorded many times. The rearrangement uses TRBV5-1 and TRBJ1-1, with 7 bases lining up with TRBD1. Germline trimming cut 4 bases from V and 1 base from J; bases unmatched to any gene: 7. Germline loops: CDR1 SGHRS, CDR2 YFSETQ. The length of the CDR3 is 15 residues. The CDR3 loop is CASSPGDRGNTEAFF. CDR3 coding DNA: TGCGCCAGCAGCCCCGGGGACAGAGGGAACACTGAAGCTTTCTTT.

This clonotype was recorded many times. J is TRBJ2-3 and V is TRBV5-1; no reliable D call. Trimming took 1 base from V and 0 from J, leaving 12 bases between them. The length of the CDR3 is 16 residues. Per the germline V gene, CDR1 is SGHRS and CDR2 is YFSETQ. The CDR3 is CASSLPWDTSTDTQYF. CDR3 nucleotide sequence: TGCGCCAGCAGCTTGCCGTGGGATACTAGCACAGATACGCAGTATTTT.

This clonotype showed up many times. The gene calls are TRBV4-1 and TRBJ2-3; D unresolved. Trimming took 6 bases from V and 2 from J, leaving 6 bases between them. CDR3 length: 12 amino acids. Germline V gene data show CDR1 as MGHRA and CDR2 as YSYEKL. CDR3 sequence reads: CASSHNTDTQYF. The DNA for the CDR3 is TGCGCCAGCAGTCATAACACAGATACGCAGTATTTT.

This clonotype was seen more than once but under ten times. The J gene is TRBJ2-7, the V gene TRBV19; D might be TRBD1 (6 bases). V was shortened by 8 bases and J by 4 bases, with 9 bases between the two germline ends. Germline CDR1 reads LNHDA; CDR2 reads SQIVND (reference sequence). This CDR3 spans 11 amino acids. DNA of the CDR3: TGTGCCAGTCGGGACAAATACGAGCAGTACGTC. Its protein product is CASRDKYEQYV.

This clonotype was picked up many times. A much larger clone differs from this one at a single base, so this may be a read error. CDR3 DNA: TGTGCCAGCAGCCTTCGGACTAGCGGGATCACAGATACGCAGTATTTT. The encoded protein is CASSLRTSGITDTQYF. V gene TRBV3-1 combines with J gene TRBJ2-3; 12 nucleotides agree with TRBD2. There are 16 residues in the CDR3. Germline values: CDR1 LGHDT, CDR2 YNNKEL (reference sequence). The junction had 4 bases not matched to a gene; V was cut back by 4 bases and J by 2 bases.

In this sample, this clonotype turned up once. A much larger clone differs from this one at a single base, so this may be a read error. CDR3 nucleotides: TGTGCCAACAGCCTAGCGGGGAACACAGATACGCAGTATTTT. Residues: CANSLAGNTDTQYF. This chain uses TRBV7-3 with TRBJ2-3, with 9 bases fitting TRBD2. CDR1 and CDR2 from the germline V gene are SGHTA and FQGTGA. CDR3 length: 14 amino acids.

The CDR3: CASSPKAGVLEGYTF. The DNA of the CDR3 is TGTGCCAGCAGTCCCAAAGCAGGGGTACTCGAGGGCTACACCTTC. J is TRBJ1-2 and V is TRBV6-4; a possible D gene is TRBD1 (6 bases). The germline gives CDR1 MRHNA, CDR2 SNTAGT. V shed 5 bases and J shed 8 bases, with 21 bases lying between them. The CDR3 sequence is 15 residues long.

In its sample, this clonotype was seen many times. V gene TRBV11-2 combines with J gene TRBJ1-1; D unresolved. With 5 bases removed from V and 11 bases from J, the gap between germline ends came to 9 bases. The CDR3 totals 10 residues. CDR1 SGHAT and CDR2 FQNNGV come from the germline V gene. CDR3: CASSHDRAFF. DNA of the CDR3: TGTGCCAGCAGCCACGATCGGGCTTTCTTT. Filled out from reference TRBV11-2 and TRBJ1-1, the complete variable domain reads EAGVAQSPRYKIIEKRQSVAFWCNPISGHATLYWYQQILGQGPKLLIQFQNNGVVDDSQLPKDRFSAERLKGVDSTLKIQPAKLEDSAVYLCASSHDRAFFGQGTRLTVV.

A single count supports this clonotype. Just one base apart from a much larger clone, this may be a read error. The chain links TRBV3-1 to TRBJ2-4, with D perhaps TRBD2 (6 bases). CDR3 length equals 15 residues. Germline V gene data show CDR1 as LGHDT and CDR2 as YNNKEL (reference sequence). The chain's CDR3 is CACSPSGSGRNIQYF. For the CDR3, the DNA is TGTGCCTGCAGCCCTTCCGGCAGCGGGCGAAACATTCAGTACTTC. Supplemented by reference TRBV3-1 and TRBJ2-4, the full variable domain reads DTAVSQTPKYLVTQMGNDKSIKCEQNLGHDTMYWYKQDSKKFLKIMFSYNNKELIINETVPNRFSPKSPDKAHLNLHINSLELGDSAVYFCACSPSGSGRNIQYFGAGTRLSVL.

This clonotype was picked up many times. The chain is built from TRBV11-1 and TRBJ2-7; possibly TRBD1 or TRBD2 for D (5 bases each). CDR3 length equals 15 residues. The germline CDR1 and CDR2 sequences are SGHAT and FQDESV (reference sequence). The V gene lost 0 bases and the J gene lost 5 bases, with 14 bases spanning the gap. The CDR3 is CASSLAGRVGDEQYF. The CDR3 coding sequence is TGTGCCAGCAGCTTAGCGGGCCGTGTGGGGGACGAGCAGTACTTC.

This clonotype was counted at least ten times. The genes are TRBV12-3 or TRBV12-4 and TRBJ1-3, with D hard to call. Trimming removed 5 bases from V and 7 bases from J, with 6 bases in between. This CDR3 comprises 11 residues. The CDR3 spells CASSVRNTIYF. Here the CDR3 DNA reads TGTGCCAGCAGTGTACGTAACACCATATATTTT.

This clonotype was found many times. The chain is built from TRBV20-1 and TRBJ1-2; TRBD1 is a possible D gene (5 bases). Germline CDR1 reads DFQATT; CDR2 reads SNEGSKA (reference sequence). The CDR3 is made up of 11 amino acids. The CDR3 protein is CKTPGLQGYTF. In DNA form, the CDR3 reads TGCAAAACCCCAGGGTTGCAAGGCTACACCTTC.

This clonotype was found many times. One junction end does not reproduce the germline sequence, and a read error may be involved. V gene TRBV5-1 combines with J gene TRBJ2-5; 8 positions agree with TRBD2. In germline, CDR1 is SGHRS, CDR2 YFSETQ. CDR3 length: 14 residues. In DNA form, the CDR3 reads TGCGCCAGCAGCAACGGGGGGGTCCAAGAGACCCACTACTTC. This gives the protein CASSNGGVQETHYF.

Ten or more counts support this clonotype. J is TRBJ1-2 and V is TRBV20-1; TRBD1 might be the D (6 bases). The CDR3 is 15 amino acids. CDR1 is DFQATT, CDR2 SNEGSKA, per germline (reference sequence). V was trimmed by 6 bases and J by 0 bases, leaving 17 bases between them. CDR3 nucleotide sequence: TGCAGTGCCCAAAGGCCCGGGACACCTAACTATGGCTACACCTTC. It specifies CSAQRPGTPNYGYTF.